Listed here are 9 T cell receptor beta chains from one sample, sequenced in a study of radiotherapy plus CTLA-4 blockade in lung cancer. TCRdb's copy holds only in-frame clones and misses some; the assay was immunoSEQ multiplex PCR. The data show fewer than 150,000 clones, about four fifths seen once. This specimen consisted of peripheral blood, obtained from a patient treated with radiotherapy plus ipilimumab. These receptors all come from a human donor with non-small cell lung cancer who had a partial response to radiotherapy plus ipilimumab.

This chain links TRBV5-1 with TRBJ2-3; the D is unclear. The CDR3 length is 14 residues. Germline loops: CDR1 SGHRS, CDR2 YFSETQ. V shed 2 bases and J shed 2 bases, with 9 bases lying between them. CDR3 sequence reads: CASSLSSVTDTQYF. The CDR3, as DNA: TGCGCCAGCAGCTTATCTAGTGTCACAGATACGCAGTATTTT.

The chain links TRBV5-8 to TRBJ1-1, with TRBD1 as a possible D gene (5 bases). CDR1 is SGHTS, CDR2 YDEGEE, per germline. The length of the CDR3 is 13 residues. V shed 4 bases and J shed 3 bases, with 10 bases lying between them. The CDR3 DNA is TGTGCCAGCAGCGGGCCGGGGGACACTGAAGCTTTCTTT. It specifies CASSGPGDTEAFF. Filled out from reference TRBV5-8 and TRBJ1-1, the complete variable domain reads EAGVTQSPTHLIKTRGQQATLRCSPISGHTSVYWYQQALGLGLQFLLWYDEGEERNRGNFPPRFSGRQFPNYSSELNVNALELEDSALYLCASSGPGDTEAFFGQGTRLTVV.

The chain couples TRBV6-1 to TRBJ2-1; 13 bases align to TRBD2. The germline CDR1 and CDR2 sequences are MNHNS and SASEGT. The V gene end was trimmed by 6 bases and the J gene end by 7 bases; junction bases not matched to a gene: 6. The CDR3 contains 15 residues. In DNA, the CDR3 is TGTGCCAGCAGGAGGACTAGCGGGAGCTCAAATGAGCAGTTCTTC. This gives the protein CASRRTSGSSNEQFF.

The rearrangement links TRBV6-6 to TRBJ2-7, with 8 bases lining up with TRBD2. This CDR3 is built from 16 residues. The V and J ends lost 4 bases and 2 bases, in that order; junction bases with no gene match: 10. Germline CDR1 reads MNHNY; CDR2 reads SVGAGI (reference sequence). CDR3 in amino acids: CASSSNLGLGPYEQYF. In DNA, the CDR3 is TGTGCCAGCAGTTCTAACTTGGGACTAGGCCCCTACGAGCAGTACTTC.

The V call is TRBV19, the J call TRBJ1-5; TRBD1 is a possible D gene (6 bases). Germline assignment: CDR1 LNHDA and CDR2 SQIVND (reference sequence). The CDR3 sequence is 16 residues long. Trimming took 6 bases from V and 6 from J, leaving 21 bases between them. The CDR3 bases are TGTGCCAGTAGAAGGGCCGGGTCGGGGGGCCGTCAGCCCCAGCATTTT. It encodes CASRRAGSGGRQPQHF.

The chain uses TRBV7-9 and TRBJ1-2; no clear D. Trimming stripped 5 bases from V and 12 bases from J, with 13 bases between. Germline CDR1 and CDR2: SEHNR and FQNEAQ (reference sequence). The CDR3 is made up of 11 amino acids. In nucleotides, the CDR3 is TGTGCCAGCAGCCAGGAACGTATCGACACCTTC. It yields the protein CASSQERIDTF.

The chain combines TRBV11-3 with TRBJ1-5; D is perhaps TRBD1 (6 bases). Trimming took 2 bases from V and 5 from J, leaving 13 bases between them. CDR3 size: 15 residues. Germline CDR1 is SGHNT and CDR2 is YENEEA. The CDR3 DNA is TGTGCCAGCAGCTTACTCGGGGCAGGGGATCAGCCCCAGCATTTT. Amino acid sequence: CASSLLGAGDQPQHF.

In its sample, this clone was seen a few times. The chain employs TRBV5-4 and TRBJ2-5; 10 bases match TRBD2. The CDR3 is 18 residues long. V shed 4 bases and J 0 bases; nucleotides not matched to a gene: 12. Germline loops: CDR1 SGHNT, CDR2 YYREEE (reference sequence). CDR3 in DNA: TGTGCCAGCAGCCCAAGGACTAGCGGATCGCCGTACCAAGAGACCCAGTACTTC. This encodes CASSPRTSGSPYQETQYF.

This chain uses TRBV6-5 with TRBJ2-2; TRBD1 matches 8 bases. This CDR3 contains 15 residues. Losses at the gene ends were 6 bases for V and 4 bases for J; bases not matched to a gene: 7. The V gene's germline CDR1 is MNHEY and CDR2 SVGAGI. Here the CDR3 reads CASRKTGVSTGELFF. CDR3 DNA: TGTGCCAGCAGAAAGACAGGGGTGAGCACCGGGGAGCTGTTTTTT.